Sequencing of this T cell receptor beta chain was carried out in a study of T cell repertoires in cytomegalovirus infection. The study, taken as a whole, reports: Dominant in the ex vivo response were TCR beta clonotypes restricted by HLA-C and specific for CMV.

This clonotype was seen only a few times. Its antigen is as yet unknown. TCRdb called the reads again in MiXCR, with one record for every CDR3 protein. This sample carries around 450,000 distinct CDR3 sequences, approximately 10% of them seen once, and the ten largest clones take about 10%. Germline CDR1 MGHRA, CDR2 YSYEKL. This CDR3 has 15 amino acids. The ends lost 0 bases at V and 8 bases at J; junction bases unmatched: 8. The source is a human donor in good health (CMV status not recorded). Some clones in this sample may be carry-over from other donors' samples. Sequenced input: PBMCs. V gene TRBV4-1 combines with J gene TRBJ1-2; 8 positions agree with TRBD1. The CDR3 bases are TGCGCCAGCAGCCAAGAGGGCACAGGGGGAGGAGGCTACACCTTC. Its translation is CASSQEGTGGGGYTF.